The source of this T cell receptor (beta chain) is a study of cytomegalovirus exposure and HLA in healthy donors. Trimming took off 5 bases at V and 3 bases at J, with 11 bases between the two ends. Germline V gene lookup returns CDR1 PRHDT and CDR2 FYEKMQ (reference sequence). This CDR3 region has 14 residues. Primers: 60 Vbeta forward and 13 Jbeta reverse. Using immunoSEQ multiplex PCR, the repertoire was profiled, and TCRdb retains in-frame clones only, with some absent. Of 65,000 to 85,000 clones detected, about a tenth appear once; the ten largest clones hold approximately 24%. The chain couples TRBV13 to TRBJ1-3; no definite D call. The TCR was taken from a man aged 55 to 70 in good health and CMV-seropositive. Source material: PBMCs. The CDR3 DNA follows: TGTGCCAGCAGCCTCGACCGGGGTGGAAACACCATATATTTT. Translation: CASSLDRGGNTIYF.